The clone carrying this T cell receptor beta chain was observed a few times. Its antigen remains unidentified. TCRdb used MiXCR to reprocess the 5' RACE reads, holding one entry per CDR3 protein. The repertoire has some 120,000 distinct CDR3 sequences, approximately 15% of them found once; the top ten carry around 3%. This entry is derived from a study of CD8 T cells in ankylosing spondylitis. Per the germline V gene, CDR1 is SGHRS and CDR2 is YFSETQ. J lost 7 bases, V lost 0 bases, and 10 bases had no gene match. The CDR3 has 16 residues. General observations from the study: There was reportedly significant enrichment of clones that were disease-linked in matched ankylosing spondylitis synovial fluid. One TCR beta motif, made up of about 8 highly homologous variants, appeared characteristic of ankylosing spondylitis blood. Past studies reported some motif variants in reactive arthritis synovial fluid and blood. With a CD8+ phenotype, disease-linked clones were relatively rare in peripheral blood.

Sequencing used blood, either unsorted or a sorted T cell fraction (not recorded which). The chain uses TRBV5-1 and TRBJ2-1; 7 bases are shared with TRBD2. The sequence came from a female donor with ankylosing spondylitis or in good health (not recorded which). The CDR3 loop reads CASSLDGSGVLNEQFF. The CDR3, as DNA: TGCGCCAGCAGCTTGGATGGCAGCGGGGTTTTGAATGAGCAGTTCTTC.